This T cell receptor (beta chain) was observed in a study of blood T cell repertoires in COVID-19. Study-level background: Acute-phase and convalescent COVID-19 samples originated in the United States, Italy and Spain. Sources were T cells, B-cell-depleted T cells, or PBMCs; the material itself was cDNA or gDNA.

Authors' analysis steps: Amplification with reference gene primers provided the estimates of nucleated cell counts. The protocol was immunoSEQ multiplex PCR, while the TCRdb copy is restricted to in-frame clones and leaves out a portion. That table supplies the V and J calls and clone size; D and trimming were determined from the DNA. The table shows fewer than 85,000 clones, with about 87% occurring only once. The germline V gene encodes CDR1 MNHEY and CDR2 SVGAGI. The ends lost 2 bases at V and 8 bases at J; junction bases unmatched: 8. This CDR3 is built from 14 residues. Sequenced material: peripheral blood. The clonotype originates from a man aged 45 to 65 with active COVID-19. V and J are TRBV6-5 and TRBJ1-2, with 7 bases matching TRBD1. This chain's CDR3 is CASSYTGQAAGYTF. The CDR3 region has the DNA TGTGCCAGCAGTTACACCGGACAGGCCGCCGGCTACACCTTC.